The clone carrying this T cell receptor (beta chain) has at least ten counts. The antigen remains undetermined. This entry belongs to a study of Ad26.COV2.S vaccination and SARS-CoV-2 variants. For the study at large: Of the COV1001 trial arms, the Ad26.COV2.S arm included the donor. Study-level points and caveats: There was reportedly substantial breadth in spike-specific CD8+ and CD4+ T cell responses after vaccination.

Libraries were prepared by immunoSEQ multiplex PCR; TCRdb keeps only in-frame clonotypes and omits some of them. The sample lists 300,000 to 400,000 clones, less than 90% occurring once. The treatment is: around 19 received Ad26.COV2.S at low or high dose, single or two shots; several received placebo; per-sample allocation not given. Following the first vaccine or placebo injection, samples were taken on day 63. The sample in question was peripheral blood, obtained in a trial of Ad26.COV2.S vaccine versus placebo. The clonotype originates from a person aged 18-60 years who received the Ad26.COV2.S COVID-19 vaccine or a placebo.

In nucleotides, the CDR3 is TGCGCCAGCTCTCCGGGGACTAACCTCTACGAGCAGTACTTC. It codes for CASSPGTNLYEQYF. The V and J genes are TRBV5-1 and TRBJ2-7; TRBD2 agrees at 7 bases. J was trimmed by 3 bases and V by 7 bases; bases with no gene match: 10. CDR1 and CDR2 from the germline V gene are SGHRS and YFSETQ. The CDR3 runs 14 residues.